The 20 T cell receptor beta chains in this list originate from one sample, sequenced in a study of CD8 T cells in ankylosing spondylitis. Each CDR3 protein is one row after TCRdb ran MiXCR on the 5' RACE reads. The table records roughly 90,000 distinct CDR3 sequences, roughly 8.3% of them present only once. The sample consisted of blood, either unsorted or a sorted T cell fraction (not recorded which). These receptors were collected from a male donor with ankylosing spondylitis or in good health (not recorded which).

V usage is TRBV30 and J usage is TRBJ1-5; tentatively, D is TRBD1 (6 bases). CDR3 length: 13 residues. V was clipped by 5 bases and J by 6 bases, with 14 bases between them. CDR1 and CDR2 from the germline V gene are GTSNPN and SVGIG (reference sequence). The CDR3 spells CAWGVQGTQPQHF. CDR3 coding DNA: TGTGCCTGGGGGGTGCAGGGGACTCAGCCCCAGCATTTT.

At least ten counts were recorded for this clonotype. CDR3 nucleotide sequence: TGCGCCAGCAGCTTGGTTTCACCAGCAGAGGGGAATTCACCCCTCCACTTT. This sequence encodes CASSLVSPAEGNSPLHF. This chain links TRBV5-1 with TRBJ1-6; D might be TRBD1 (5 bases). V was cut by 0 bases and J by 7 bases, with 17 bases left in between. Germline lookup yields CDR1 SGHRS and CDR2 YFSETQ. This CDR3 spans 17 amino acids.

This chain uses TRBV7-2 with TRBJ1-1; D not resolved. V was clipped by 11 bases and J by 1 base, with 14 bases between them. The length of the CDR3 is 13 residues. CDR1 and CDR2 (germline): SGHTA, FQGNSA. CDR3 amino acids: CADRLERNTEAFF. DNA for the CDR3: TGTGCCGATAGGCTAGAGAGGAACACTGAAGCTTTCTTT. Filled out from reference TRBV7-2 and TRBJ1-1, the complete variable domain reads GAGVSQSPSNKVTEKGKDVELRCDPISGHTALYWYRQSLGQGLEFLIYFQGNSAPDKSGLPSDRFSAERTGGSVSTLTIQRTQQEDSAVYLCADRLERNTEAFFGQGTRLTVV.

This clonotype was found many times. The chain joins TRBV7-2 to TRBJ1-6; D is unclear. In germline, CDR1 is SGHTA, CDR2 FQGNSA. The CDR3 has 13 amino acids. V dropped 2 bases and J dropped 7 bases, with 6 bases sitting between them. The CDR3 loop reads CASSLMENSPLHF. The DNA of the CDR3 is TGTGCCAGCAGCTTAATGGAAAATTCACCCCTCCACTTT.

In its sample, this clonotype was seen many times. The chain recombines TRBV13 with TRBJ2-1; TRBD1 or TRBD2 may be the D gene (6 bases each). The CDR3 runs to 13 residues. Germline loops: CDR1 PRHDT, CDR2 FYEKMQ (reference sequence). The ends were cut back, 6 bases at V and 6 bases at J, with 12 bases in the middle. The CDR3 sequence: CASRGGTGNEQFF. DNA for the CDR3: TGTGCCAGCAGAGGGGGGACTGGCAATGAGCAGTTCTTC.

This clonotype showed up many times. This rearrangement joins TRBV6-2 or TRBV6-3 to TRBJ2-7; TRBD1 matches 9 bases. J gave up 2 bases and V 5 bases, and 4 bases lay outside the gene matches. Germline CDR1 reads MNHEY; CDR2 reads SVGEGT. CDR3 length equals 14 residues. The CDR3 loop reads CASSGQGWTYEQYF. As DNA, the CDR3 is TGTGCCAGCAGTGGACAGGGGTGGACCTACGAGCAGTACTTC.

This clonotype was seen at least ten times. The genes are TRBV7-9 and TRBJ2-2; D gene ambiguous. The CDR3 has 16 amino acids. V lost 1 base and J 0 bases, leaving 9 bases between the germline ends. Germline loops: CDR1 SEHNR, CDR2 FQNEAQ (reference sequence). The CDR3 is CASSLGVGANTGELFF. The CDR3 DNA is TGTGCCAGCAGCTTAGGCGTAGGAGCGAACACCGGGGAGCTGTTTTTT. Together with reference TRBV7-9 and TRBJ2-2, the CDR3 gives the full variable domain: DTGVSQNPRHKITKRGQNVTFRCDPISEHNRLYWYRQTLGQGPEFLTYFQNEAQLEKSRLLSDRFSAERPKGSFSTLEIQRTEQGDSAMYLCASSLGVGANTGELFFGEGSRLTVL.

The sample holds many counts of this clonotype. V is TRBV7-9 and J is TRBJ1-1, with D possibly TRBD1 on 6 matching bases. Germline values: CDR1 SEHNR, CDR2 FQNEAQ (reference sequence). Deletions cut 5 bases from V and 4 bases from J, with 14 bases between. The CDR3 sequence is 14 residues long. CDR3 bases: TGTGCCAGCAGCGATGACTCAGGGGTCACTGAAGCTTTCTTT. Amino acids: CASSDDSGVTEAFF.

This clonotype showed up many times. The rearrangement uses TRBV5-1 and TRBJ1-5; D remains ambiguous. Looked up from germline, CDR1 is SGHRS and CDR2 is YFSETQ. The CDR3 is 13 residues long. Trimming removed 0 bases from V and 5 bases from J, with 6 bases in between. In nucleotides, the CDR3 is TGCGCCAGCAGCTTGGCCTTTGATCAGCCCCAGCATTTT. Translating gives CASSLAFDQPQHF.

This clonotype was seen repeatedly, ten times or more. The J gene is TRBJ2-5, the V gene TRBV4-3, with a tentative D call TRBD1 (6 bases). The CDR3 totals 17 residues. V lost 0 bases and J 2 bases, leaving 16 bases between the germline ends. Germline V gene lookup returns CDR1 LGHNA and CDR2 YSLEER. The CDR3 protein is CASSQDRIGTNQETQYF. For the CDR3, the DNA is TGCGCCAGCAGCCAAGATCGGATCGGGACAAATCAAGAGACCCAGTACTTC.

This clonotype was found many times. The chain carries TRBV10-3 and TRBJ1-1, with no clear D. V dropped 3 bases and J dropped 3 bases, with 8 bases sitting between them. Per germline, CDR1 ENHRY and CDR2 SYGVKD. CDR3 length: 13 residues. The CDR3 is CAISDGVDTEAFF. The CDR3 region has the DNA TGTGCCATCAGTGATGGGGTGGACACTGAAGCTTTCTTT.

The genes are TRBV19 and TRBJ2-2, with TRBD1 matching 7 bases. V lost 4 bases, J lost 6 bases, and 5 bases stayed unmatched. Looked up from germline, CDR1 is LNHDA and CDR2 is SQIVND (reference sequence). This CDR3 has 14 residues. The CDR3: CASSTGTVAGELFF. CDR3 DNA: TGTGCCAGTAGTACTGGGACAGTCGCCGGGGAGCTGTTTTTT.

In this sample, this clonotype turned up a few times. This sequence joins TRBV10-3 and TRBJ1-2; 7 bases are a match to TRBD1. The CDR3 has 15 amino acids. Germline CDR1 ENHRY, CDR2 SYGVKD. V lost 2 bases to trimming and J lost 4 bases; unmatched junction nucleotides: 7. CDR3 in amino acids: CAISEPGQTFYGYTF. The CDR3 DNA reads TGTGCCATCAGTGAGCCGGGACAGACCTTCTATGGCTACACCTTC.

CDR3 in DNA: TGCAGTGCAATTAGAGGGACAGGGGGAGTAGTCACTGAAGCTTTCTTT. Residues: CSAIRGTGGVVTEAFF. The chain employs TRBV20-1 and TRBJ1-1; 11 bases match TRBD1. J lost 4 bases, V lost 6 bases, and 13 bases had no gene match. The CDR3 runs to 16 residues. CDR1 is DFQATT and CDR2 is SNEGSKA in the germline V gene (reference sequence).

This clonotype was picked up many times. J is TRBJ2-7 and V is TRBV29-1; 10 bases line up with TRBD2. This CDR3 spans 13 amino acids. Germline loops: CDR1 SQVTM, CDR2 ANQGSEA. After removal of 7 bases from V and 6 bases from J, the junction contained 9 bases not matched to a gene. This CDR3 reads CSGSSGRLGEQYF. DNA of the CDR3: TGCAGCGGAAGTAGCGGGAGGCTCGGCGAGCAGTACTTC.

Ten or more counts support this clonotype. The DNA for the CDR3 is TGTGCCAGCAGACGACAGAGGGCAGGGACCGGGGAGCTGTTTTTT. This translates into CASRRQRAGTGELFF. The V and J genes are TRBV3-1 and TRBJ2-2, with D perhaps being TRBD1 or TRBD2 (5 bases each). Germline V CDR1 and CDR2: LGHDT, YNNKEL (reference sequence). The CDR3 is made up of 15 amino acids. Trimming left V 6 bases short and J 5 bases short, with 16 bases between. The variable domain in full, with the rest retrieved from reference TRBV3-1 and TRBJ2-2, is DTAVSQTPKYLVTQMGNDKSIKCEQNLGHDTMYWYKQDSKKFLKIMFSYNNKELIINETVPNRFSPKSPDKAHLNLHINSLELGDSAVYFCASRRQRAGTGELFFGEGSRLTVL.

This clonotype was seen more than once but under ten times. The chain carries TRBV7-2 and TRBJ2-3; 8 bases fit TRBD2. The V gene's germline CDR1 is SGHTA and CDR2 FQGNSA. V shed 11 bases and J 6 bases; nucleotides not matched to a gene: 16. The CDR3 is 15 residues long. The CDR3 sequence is CAASWLAGRGDTQYF. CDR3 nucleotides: TGTGCCGCCTCGTGGCTAGCGGGCCGAGGGGATACGCAGTATTTT.

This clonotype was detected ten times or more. CDR3 DNA: TGTGCCAGCAGTTTAGGGCGAGATGAAAAACTGTTTTTT. Its translation: CASSLGRDEKLFF. This sequence joins TRBV12-3 or TRBV12-4 and TRBJ1-4; D gene unclear. The CDR3 contains 13 residues. V was cut by 1 base and J by 6 bases, with 6 bases left in between.

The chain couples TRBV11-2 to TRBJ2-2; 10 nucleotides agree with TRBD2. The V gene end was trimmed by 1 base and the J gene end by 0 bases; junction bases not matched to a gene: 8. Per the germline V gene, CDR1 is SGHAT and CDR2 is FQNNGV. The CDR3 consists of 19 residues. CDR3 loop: CASSLVLAGKVSNTGELFF. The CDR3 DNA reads TGTGCCAGCAGCTTAGTACTAGCGGGAAAAGTCTCGAACACCGGGGAGCTGTTTTTT.

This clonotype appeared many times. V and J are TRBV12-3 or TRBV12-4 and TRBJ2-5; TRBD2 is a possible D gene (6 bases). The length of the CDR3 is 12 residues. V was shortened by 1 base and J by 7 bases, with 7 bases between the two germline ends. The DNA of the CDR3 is TGTGCCAGCAGTTTAGGAGCGGGGACCCAGTACTTC. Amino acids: CASSLGAGTQYF.